This note documents a single T cell receptor beta chain sequence. This clone's antigen is unknown. No much larger clone exists at a distance of one base, and base qualities are not known. The entry originates in a study of blood T cells in healthy people across ages (dated by TCRdb to about 2015). General notes on the study: In model experiments, roughly one uniquely barcoded TCR beta cDNA molecule per two T cells was captured by template switching. The study measured age-related changes in TCR beta repertoire diversity using deep sequencing normalized with unique cDNA molecular identifiers. Donors were grouped into four age groups: young (average roughly 15 years), middle-aged (about 38), aged (around 56) and long-lived (around 80). To avoid experimental bias, donors of different ages were distributed randomly across sequencing lanes. Two additional independent replicas of 1 million unique cDNA reads from the same blood draw were analyzed for two donors (one aged 18 to 30 and one aged 80 or older). What the research found in general, with its limitations: Compared with the aged group, more naive CD4+ T cells, fewer expanded clones and increased TCR diversity were shown by the long-lived group, suggesting age selection. Total diversity estimates from one million sequenced T cells were considered lower bounds and underestimates. Conclusive comparison of naive and antigen-experienced compartments was prevented by the profiling of bulk unsorted PBMCs. Observed TCR beta diversity per million T cells fell roughly linearly with age, and a significant reduction was already apparent by age approximately 40. Observed TCR beta diversity correlated strongly with the percentage of naive T cells measured by flow cytometry. Because the CMV infection status of the donors was unknown, age-related changes in expanded clonotypes may potentially have been confounded.

The donors were roughly 38 Caucasian individuals from Russia, aged roughly 6 to 90 years, who were systemically healthy. Each donor gave around 9.5 milliliters of peripheral blood, collected into EDTA-treated Vacutainer tubes. Ficoll-Paque density-gradient centrifugation was used to isolate PBMCs, with at least 7 million per sample. Trizol reagent was used to extract total RNA from the PBMCs, yielding at least 6 micrograms per sample. The percentages of naive CD45RAhigh/CD27high T cells were determined by flow cytometry on a PBMC aliquot from every donor. The germline V and J ends show losses of 5 bases and 5 bases respectively, and no gene match explains 9 bases of the junction. The CDR3 holds 17 amino acids from the cysteine to the phenylalanine. Left in the record is the CDR3 DNA by itself, 51 bases read in frame from the first base. From the germline V gene, CDR1 is MGHRA and CDR2 is YSYEKL. The receptor library was made with 5' RACE. The sequencer was an Illumina HiSeq 2500. A second about 7 to 12 cycle PCR used a sample-barcoded 5' primer and a J-beta primer mix. A template-switch 5' adaptor carrying 12 random nucleotides introduced a unique molecular identifier onto each TCR beta cDNA molecule. Each sample yielded at least 2.5 million CDR3-containing paired-end reads. First-strand cDNA synthesis was performed from all RNA using the Mint cDNA synthesis kit, with priming by a TRBC-specific oligonucleotide. Following uracil-DNA glycosylase treatment, a first 18-cycle PCR with universal primers M1SS and BC2_uni_R was performed on all cDNA. As for the original processing: For normalization, 1 million high-quality reads, each with a distinct molecular identifier, were randomly selected from each sample. Reads with shared molecular identifiers were discarded instead of being binned into consensus sequences. MiTCR, run with a Q25 quality threshold and the strictest error-elimination algorithm, handled CDR3 identification, clonotype clustering and error correction. A nonparametric unseen species model with Euler transformation was used to estimate a lower bound on total TCR beta diversity. The public reads were reprocessed in TCRdb via fastp at Q25 and MiXCR, keeping in-frame beta chains. Entries that share a CDR3 protein sequence are merged under the most common genes and DNA. The V and J calls here are based on TCRdb, not the publication. The sample table records 800,000 to 1,000,000 distinct CDR3 sequences; 40% to 60% of these occur just once. The ten largest make up around an eighth of the sample.

The rearrangement joined TRBV4-1 to TRBJ2-3, with TRBD2 identical over 14 junction bases. Sequenced input: blood. The TCR comes from a man in his thirties or forties in good health. The nucleotide sequence is TGCGCCAGCAGCAAACCCCCGACTAGCGGGGGGGAAGATACGCAGTATTTT. It specifies CASSKPPTSGGEDTQYF.